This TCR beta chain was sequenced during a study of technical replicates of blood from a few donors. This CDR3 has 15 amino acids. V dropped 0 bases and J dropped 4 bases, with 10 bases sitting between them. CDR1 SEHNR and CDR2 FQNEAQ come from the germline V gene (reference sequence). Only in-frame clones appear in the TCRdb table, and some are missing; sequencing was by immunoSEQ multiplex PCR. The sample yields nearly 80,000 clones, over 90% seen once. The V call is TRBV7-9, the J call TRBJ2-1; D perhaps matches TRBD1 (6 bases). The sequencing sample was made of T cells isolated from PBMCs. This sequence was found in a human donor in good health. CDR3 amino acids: CASSLAVGQYNEQFF. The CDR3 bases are TGTGCCAGCAGCTTAGCAGTTGGACAGTACAATGAGCAGTTCTTC.